These 6 T cell receptor beta chains were sequenced from one sample in a study of T cell repertoires in cytomegalovirus infection. TCRdb analysed the reads with MiXCR anew, one entry per CDR3 protein. This sample has 750,000 to 950,000 distinct CDR3 sequences, with about 29% found just once. These receptors' antigens are unknown. Here the sequenced sample was cultured CD8+ T cells from PBMCs, taken from culture after CMV antigen stimulation. These receptors originate from a human donor in good health (CMV status not recorded). Some clones in this sample may be carry-over from other donors' samples.

This clonotype has a handful of counts. The chain uses TRBV27 and TRBJ2-1; D is unclear. Trimming left V 3 bases short and J 6 bases short, with 18 bases between. The CDR3 covers 16 residues. Germline CDR1 is MNHEY and CDR2 is SMNVEV (reference sequence). CDR3 region: CASSFGISGRFNEQFF. The CDR3 DNA follows: TGTGCCAGCAGTTTCGGTATATCTGGCCGCTTCAATGAGCAGTTCTTC.

This clonotype was detected a few times. This chain's CDR3 is CASSLGGTELFF. Written as DNA, the CDR3 is TGTGCCAGCAGCTTGGGTGGCACGGAGCTGTTTTTT. The chain links TRBV5-6 to TRBJ1-4, with D uncertain. The J call may not be correct, given that the DNA end is closer to TRBJ2-2. CDR1 is SGHDT, CDR2 YYEEEE, per germline. The CDR3 consists of 12 residues.

The rearrangement joins TRBV7-8 to TRBJ1-2; D might be TRBD1 (5 bases). Germline CDR1 is SGHVS and CDR2 is FQNEAQ. The CDR3 has 13 amino acids. Trimming removed 5 bases from V and 6 bases from J, with 13 bases in between. In DNA, the CDR3 is TGTGCCAGCAGCCGACGGGGACCTAATGGCTACACCTTC. Translating gives CASSRRGPNGYTF. Using reference TRBV7-8 and TRBJ1-2 for the parts outside the CDR3, the full variable domain is GAGVSQSPRYKVAKRGQDVALRCDPISGHVSLFWYQQALGQGPEFLTYFQNEAQLDKSGLPSDRFFAERPEGSVSTLKIQRTQQEDSAVYLCASSRRGPNGYTFGSGTRLTVV.

The V gene is TRBV20-1, the J gene TRBJ1-1; tentative D call: TRBD1 (5 bases). V was trimmed by 3 bases and J by 4 bases, leaving 21 bases between them. The CDR3 has 16 residues. CDR1 and CDR2 from the germline V gene are DFQATT and SNEGSKA (reference sequence). The CDR3, as DNA: TGCAGTGCTAGTATAACAGGAGACTACTCCGGCACTGAAGCTTTCTTT. Protein sequence: CSASITGDYSGTEAFF.

The J gene is TRBJ1-1, the V gene TRBV27, with 8 bases aligning to TRBD1. V was clipped by 6 bases and J by 3 bases; unmatched bases: 6. CDR1 and CDR2 (germline): MNHEY, SMNVEV (reference sequence). The CDR3 is made up of 14 amino acids. The CDR3 nucleotides are TGTGCCAGCAGGGGGGACAGGCTGTACACTGAAGCTTTCTTT. It yields the protein CASRGDRLYTEAFF.

This clonotype showed up just once. The chain links TRBV28 to TRBJ1-5, with D possibly matching TRBD1 (5 bases). Trimming pared 5 bases from V and 9 bases from J, leaving 14 bases between. The length of the CDR3 is 13 residues. Per the germline V gene, CDR1 is MDHEN and CDR2 is SYDVKM. CDR3 residues: CASSPPGARPQHF. CDR3 nucleotide sequence: TGTGCCAGCAGTCCTCCCGGGGCAAGGCCCCAGCATTTT.